This T cell receptor beta chain was documented in a study of blood T cells in healthy people across ages. The V gene end was trimmed by 0 bases and the J gene end by 7 bases; junction bases not matched to a gene: 7. The CDR3 is made up of 15 amino acids. Through a sample-barcoded 5' primer and a J-beta primer mix, a second PCR was run for roughly 6 to 11 cycles. Each CDR3 protein is one row after TCRdb ran MiXCR on the 5' RACE reads. The table has 1.5 million to 2 million distinct CDR3 sequences, around 50% seen once. This TCR came from a woman in her thirties or forties in good health. The chain couples TRBV12-3 or TRBV12-4 to TRBJ1-1; 8 bases are a match to TRBD1. The sample comprised blood. CDR3 coding DNA: TGTGCCAGCAGTTTAGCCTCAGGGGGCCTTGATGAAGCTTTCTTT. Encoded protein: CASSLASGGLDEAFF.